This TCR beta chain appears in the sequencing data of a study of regulatory T cells in long-lasting Graves disease. Turning to the study itself: Over 5 years on antithyroid drugs plus positive TSH receptor antibodies marked Graves' disease as persistent.

Time point here: persistent/refractory GD, antithyroid drugs over 5 years with positive TRAb. PBMC-derived RNA was used for the TCR library. The authors diagnosed Graves' disease using American Thyroid Association guidelines. Overall study findings and caveats: The study found persistent patients shared more public clonotypes (roughly 2,600) than new patients (approximately 970). Newly diagnosed disease favored TRBV20-1 and TRBJ2-1 over persistent disease.

Researchers made TCR beta libraries by using iRepertoire HTBI primers and running Arm-PCR on CDR3 regions. From the multiplex PCR reads, TCRdb called clonotypes with MiXCR, one entry per CDR3 protein. The sample lists over 650,000 distinct CDR3 sequences; approximately 31% were seen once. This clonotype has at least ten counts. Its cognate antigen is unknown. V lost 4 bases, J lost 4 bases, and 10 bases lay in between. The germline V gene encodes CDR1 LGHDT and CDR2 YNNKEL (reference sequence). The CDR3 is made up of 13 amino acids. This TCR came from a female donor with Graves disease. The material sequenced was peripheral blood mononuclear cells (PBMCs), taken when the disease was refractory, from a patient treated with antithyroid drugs. The chain combines TRBV3-1 with TRBJ1-2; D unclear. The CDR3 DNA reads as TGTGCCAGCAGCCCGCGGGCCTCCTATGGCTACACCTTC. This gives the protein CASSPRASYGYTF.